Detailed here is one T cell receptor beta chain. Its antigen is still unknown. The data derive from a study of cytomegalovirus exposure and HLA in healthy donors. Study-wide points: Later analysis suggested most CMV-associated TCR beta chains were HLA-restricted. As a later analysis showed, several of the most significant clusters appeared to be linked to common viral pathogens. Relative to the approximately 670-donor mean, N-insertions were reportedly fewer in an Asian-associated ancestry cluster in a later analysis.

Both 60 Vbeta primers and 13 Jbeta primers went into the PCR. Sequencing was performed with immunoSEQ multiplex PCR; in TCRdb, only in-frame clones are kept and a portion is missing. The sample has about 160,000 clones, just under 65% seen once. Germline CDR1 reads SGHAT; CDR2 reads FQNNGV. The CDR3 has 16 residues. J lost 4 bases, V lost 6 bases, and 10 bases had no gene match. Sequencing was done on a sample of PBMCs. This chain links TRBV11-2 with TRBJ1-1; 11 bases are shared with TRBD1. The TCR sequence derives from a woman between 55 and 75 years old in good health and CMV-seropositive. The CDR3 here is CASRRPGQGGITEAFF. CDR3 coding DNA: TGTGCCAGCAGGAGGCCGGGACAGGGGGGTATCACTGAAGCTTTCTTT.